This T cell receptor beta chain was sequenced during a study of T cells in Graves' hyperthyroidism and ophthalmopathy. J gave up 4 bases and V 8 bases, and 7 bases lay outside the gene matches. Germline V gene lookup returns CDR1 ENHRY and CDR2 SYGVKD. This CDR3 spans 14 amino acids. Broader study findings: A model of 13 V-J pairs discriminated ophthalmopathy from stable hyperthyroidism.

This clonotype has a count of ten or more. Its antigen is not identified. Across 18 months, stable Graves' hyperthyroidism was marked by no progression to ophthalmopathy. Amplification targeted TCR beta CDR3 regions from RNA transcripts. During a first-round RT-PCR of the TCR CDR3, the HTBI primer set was used. Each CDR3 protein is one row after TCRdb ran MiXCR on the multiplex PCR reads. This table holds some 560,000 distinct CDR3 sequences, 15% to 17% found once. The sequence came from a woman in her thirties with Graves' hyperthyroidism. The chain is built from TRBV10-3 and TRBJ2-7, with TRBD1 matching 11 bases. The sequenced sample consisted of blood. The CDR3: CAIQTGQGDYEQYF. The DNA of the CDR3 is TGTGCCATCCAGACGGGACAGGGGGATTACGAGCAGTACTTC.